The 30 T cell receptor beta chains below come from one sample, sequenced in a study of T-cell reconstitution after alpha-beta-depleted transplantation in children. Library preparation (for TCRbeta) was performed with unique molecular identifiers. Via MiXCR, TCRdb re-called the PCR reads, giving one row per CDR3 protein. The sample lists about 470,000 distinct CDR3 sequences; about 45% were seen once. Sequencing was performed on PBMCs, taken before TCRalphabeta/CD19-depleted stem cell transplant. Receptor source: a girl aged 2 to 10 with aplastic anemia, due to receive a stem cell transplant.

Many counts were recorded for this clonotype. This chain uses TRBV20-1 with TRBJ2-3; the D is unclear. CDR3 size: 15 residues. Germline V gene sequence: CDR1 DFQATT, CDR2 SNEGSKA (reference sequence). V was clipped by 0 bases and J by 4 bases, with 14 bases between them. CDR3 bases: TGCAGTGCTAGAGATCTCCTGGGAACGGCAGATACGCAGTATTTT. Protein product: CSARDLLGTADTQYF.

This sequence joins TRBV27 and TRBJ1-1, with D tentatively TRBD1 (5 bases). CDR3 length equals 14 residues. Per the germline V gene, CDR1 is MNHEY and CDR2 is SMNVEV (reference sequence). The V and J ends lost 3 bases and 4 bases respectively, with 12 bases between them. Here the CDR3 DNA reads TGTGCCAGCAGTTTCGCAGGGTGGGGCACTGAAGCTTTCTTT. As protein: CASSFAGWGTEAFF.

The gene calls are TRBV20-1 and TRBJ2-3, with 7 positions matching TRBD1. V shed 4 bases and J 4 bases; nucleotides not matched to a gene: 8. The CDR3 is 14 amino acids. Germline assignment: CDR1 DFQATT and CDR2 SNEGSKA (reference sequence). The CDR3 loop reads CSATRQGRPDTQYF. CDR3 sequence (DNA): TGCAGTGCTACTAGACAGGGAAGGCCAGATACGCAGTATTTT.

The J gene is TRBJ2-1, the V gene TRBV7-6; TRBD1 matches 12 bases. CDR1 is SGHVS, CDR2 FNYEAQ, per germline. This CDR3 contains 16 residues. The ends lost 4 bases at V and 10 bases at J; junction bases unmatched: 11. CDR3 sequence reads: CASSSEGGQGAREQFF. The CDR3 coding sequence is TGTGCCAGCAGCTCCGAAGGGGGACAGGGGGCGCGGGAGCAGTTCTTC.

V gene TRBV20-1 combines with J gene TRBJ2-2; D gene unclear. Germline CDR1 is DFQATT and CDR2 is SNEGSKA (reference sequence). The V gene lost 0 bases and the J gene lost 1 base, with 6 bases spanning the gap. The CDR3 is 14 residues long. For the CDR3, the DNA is TGCAGTGCTAGAGAGCCCGGGAACACCGGGGAGCTGTTTTTT. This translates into CSAREPGNTGELFF.

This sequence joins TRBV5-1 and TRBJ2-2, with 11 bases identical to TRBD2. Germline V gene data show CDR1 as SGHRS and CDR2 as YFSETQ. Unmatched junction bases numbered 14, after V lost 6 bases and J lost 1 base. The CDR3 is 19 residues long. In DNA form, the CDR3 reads TGCGCCAGCAATAGACCGGGACTAGCGGCGGTTCGGAACACCGGGGAGCTGTTTTTT. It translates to CASNRPGLAAVRNTGELFF. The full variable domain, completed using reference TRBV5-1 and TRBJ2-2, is KAGVTQTPRYLIKTRGQQVTLSCSPISGHRSVSWYQQTPGQGLQFLFEYFSETQRNKGNFPGRFSGRQFSNSRSEMNVSTLELGDSALYLCASNRPGLAAVRNTGELFFGEGSRLTVL.

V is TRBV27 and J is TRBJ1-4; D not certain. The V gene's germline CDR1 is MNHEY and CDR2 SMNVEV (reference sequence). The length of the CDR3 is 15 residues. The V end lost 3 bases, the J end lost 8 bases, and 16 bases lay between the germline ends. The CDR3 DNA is TGTGCCAGCAGTTTCCGGACCAGAAAGGGCGAAAAACTGTTTTTT. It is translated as CASSFRTRKGEKLFF.

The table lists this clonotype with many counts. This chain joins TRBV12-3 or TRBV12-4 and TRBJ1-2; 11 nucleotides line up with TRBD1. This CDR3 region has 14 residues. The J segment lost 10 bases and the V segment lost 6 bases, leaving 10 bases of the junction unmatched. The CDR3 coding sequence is TGTGCCAGCAGCTCTCCGGGACAGGGGGATGACTACACCTTC. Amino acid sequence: CASSSPGQGDDYTF.

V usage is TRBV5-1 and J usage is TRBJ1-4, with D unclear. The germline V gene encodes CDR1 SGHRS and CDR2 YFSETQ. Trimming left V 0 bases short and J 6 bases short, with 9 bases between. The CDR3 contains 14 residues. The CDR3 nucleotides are TGCGCCAGCAGCTTGGCCGGTGAAGATGAAAAACTGTTTTTT. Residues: CASSLAGEDEKLFF.

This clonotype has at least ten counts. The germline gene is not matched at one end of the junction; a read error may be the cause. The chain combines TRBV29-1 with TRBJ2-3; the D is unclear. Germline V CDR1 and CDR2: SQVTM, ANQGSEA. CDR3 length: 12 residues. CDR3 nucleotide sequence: TGCAGCGTTGAAGATCAAGGAAACCCGGAATCTTTT. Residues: CSVEDQGNPESF.

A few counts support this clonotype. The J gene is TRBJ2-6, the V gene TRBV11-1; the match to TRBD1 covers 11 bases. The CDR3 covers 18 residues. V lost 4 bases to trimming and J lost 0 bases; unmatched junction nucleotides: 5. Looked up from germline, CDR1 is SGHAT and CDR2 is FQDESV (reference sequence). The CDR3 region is CASSYRDRGISGANVLTF. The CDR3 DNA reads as TGTGCCAGCAGCTATCGGGACAGGGGGATCTCTGGGGCCAACGTCCTGACTTTC.

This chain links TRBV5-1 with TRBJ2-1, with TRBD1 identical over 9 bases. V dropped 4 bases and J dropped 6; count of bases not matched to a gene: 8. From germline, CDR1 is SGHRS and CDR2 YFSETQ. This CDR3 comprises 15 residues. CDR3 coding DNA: TGCGCCAGCAGCATCCGGGACAGGGTGGGCAATGAGCAGTTCTTC. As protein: CASSIRDRVGNEQFF.

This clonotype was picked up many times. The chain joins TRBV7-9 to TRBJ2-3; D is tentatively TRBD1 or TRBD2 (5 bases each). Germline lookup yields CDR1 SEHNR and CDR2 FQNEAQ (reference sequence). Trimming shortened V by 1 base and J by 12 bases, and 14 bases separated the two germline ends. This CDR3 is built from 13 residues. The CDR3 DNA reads TGTGCCAGCAGCTTAGTAGTTCTCGGGGACCAGTATTTT. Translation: CASSLVVLGDQYF.

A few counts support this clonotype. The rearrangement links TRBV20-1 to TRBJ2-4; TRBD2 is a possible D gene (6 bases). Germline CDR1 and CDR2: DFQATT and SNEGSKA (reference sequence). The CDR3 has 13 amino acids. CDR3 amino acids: CSPAGRSKNIQYF. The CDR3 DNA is TGCAGCCCGGCGGGGCGGAGCAAAAACATTCAGTACTTC.

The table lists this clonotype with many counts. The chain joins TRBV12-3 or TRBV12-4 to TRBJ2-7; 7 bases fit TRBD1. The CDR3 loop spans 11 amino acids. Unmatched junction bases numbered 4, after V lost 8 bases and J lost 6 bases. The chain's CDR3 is CASRAGGEQYF. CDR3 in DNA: TGTGCCAGCCGGGCAGGGGGCGAGCAGTACTTC.

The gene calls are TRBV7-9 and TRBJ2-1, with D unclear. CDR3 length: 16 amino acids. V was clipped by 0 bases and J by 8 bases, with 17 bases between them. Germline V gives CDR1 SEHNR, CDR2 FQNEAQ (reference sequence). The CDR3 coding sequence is TGTGCCAGCAGCTTAGCGATGAGAAGTTCCCGCGATGAGCAGTTCTTC. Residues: CASSLAMRSSRDEQFF.

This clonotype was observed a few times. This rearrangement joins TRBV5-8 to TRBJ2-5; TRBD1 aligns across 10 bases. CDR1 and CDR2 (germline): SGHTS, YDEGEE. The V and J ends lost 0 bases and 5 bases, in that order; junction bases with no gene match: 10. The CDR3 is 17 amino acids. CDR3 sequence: CASSLGASTGGGETQYF. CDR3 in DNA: TGTGCCAGCAGCTTGGGGGCCTCGACAGGGGGCGGGGAGACCCAGTACTTC.

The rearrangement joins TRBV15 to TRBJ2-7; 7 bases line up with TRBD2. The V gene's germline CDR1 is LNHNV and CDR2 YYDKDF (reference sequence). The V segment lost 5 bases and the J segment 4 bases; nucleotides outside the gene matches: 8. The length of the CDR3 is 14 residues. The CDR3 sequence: CATSWGGRRYEQYF. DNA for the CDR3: TGTGCCACCAGCTGGGGCGGGAGAAGGTACGAGCAGTACTTC.

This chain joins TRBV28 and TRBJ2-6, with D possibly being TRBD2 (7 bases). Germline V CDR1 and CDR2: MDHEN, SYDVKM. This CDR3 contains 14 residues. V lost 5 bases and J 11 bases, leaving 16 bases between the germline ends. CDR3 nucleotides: TGTGCCAGCAGTATGCAAGGGGGGGGCGACGTCCTGACTTTC. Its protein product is CASSMQGGGDVLTF.

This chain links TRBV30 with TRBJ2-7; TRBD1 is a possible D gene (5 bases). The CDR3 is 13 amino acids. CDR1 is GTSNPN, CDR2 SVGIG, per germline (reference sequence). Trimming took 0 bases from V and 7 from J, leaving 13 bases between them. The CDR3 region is CAWSVGQGGEQYF. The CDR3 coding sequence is TGTGCCTGGAGTGTAGGGCAGGGCGGTGAGCAGTACTTC.

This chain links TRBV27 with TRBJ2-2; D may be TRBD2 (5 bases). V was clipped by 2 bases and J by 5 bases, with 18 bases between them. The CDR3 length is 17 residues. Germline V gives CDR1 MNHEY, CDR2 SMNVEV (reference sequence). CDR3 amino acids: CASSLQRRLAGTGELFF. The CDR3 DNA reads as TGTGCCAGCAGTTTACAGCGGCGGCTAGCTGGTACCGGGGAGCTGTTTTTT.

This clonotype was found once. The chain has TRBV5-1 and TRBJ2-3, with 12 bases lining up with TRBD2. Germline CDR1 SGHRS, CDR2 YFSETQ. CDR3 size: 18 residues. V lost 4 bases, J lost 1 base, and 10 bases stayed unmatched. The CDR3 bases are TGCGCCAGCAGCCTTCAACTAGCGGGGGGCCCTGGCACAGATACGCAGTATTTT. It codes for CASSLQLAGGPGTDTQYF.

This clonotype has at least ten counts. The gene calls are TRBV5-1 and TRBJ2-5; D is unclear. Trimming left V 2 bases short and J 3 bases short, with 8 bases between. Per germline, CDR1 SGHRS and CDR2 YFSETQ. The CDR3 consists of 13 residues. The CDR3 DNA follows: TGCGCCAGCAGCTTTTACAGTGAAGAGACCCAGTACTTC. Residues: CASSFYSEETQYF.

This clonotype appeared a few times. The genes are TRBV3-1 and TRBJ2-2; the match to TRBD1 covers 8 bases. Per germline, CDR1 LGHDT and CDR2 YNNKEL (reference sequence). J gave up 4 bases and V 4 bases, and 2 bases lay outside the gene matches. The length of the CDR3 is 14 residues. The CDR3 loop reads CASSPDRGTGELFF. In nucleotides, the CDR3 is TGTGCCAGCAGCCCCGACAGGGGCACCGGGGAGCTGTTTTTT.

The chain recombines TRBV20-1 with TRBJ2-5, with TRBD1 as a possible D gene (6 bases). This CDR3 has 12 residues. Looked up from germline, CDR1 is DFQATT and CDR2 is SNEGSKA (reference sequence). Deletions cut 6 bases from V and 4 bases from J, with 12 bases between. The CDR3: CSAPPGVETQYF. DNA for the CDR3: TGCAGTGCACCCCCAGGGGTAGAGACCCAGTACTTC.

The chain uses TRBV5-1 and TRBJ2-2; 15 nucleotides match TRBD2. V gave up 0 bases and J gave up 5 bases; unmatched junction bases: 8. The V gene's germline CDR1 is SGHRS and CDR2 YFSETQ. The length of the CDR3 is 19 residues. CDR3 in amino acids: CASSLGTGLAGGRTGELFF. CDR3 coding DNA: TGCGCCAGCAGCTTGGGGACGGGACTAGCGGGAGGACGAACCGGGGAGCTGTTTTTT.

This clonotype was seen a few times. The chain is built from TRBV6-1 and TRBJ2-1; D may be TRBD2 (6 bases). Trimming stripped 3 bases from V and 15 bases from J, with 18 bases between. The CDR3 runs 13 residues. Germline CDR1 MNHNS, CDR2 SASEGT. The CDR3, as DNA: TGTGCCAGCAGTGACCCCGGGGGTCTATTTCTGTTCTTC. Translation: CASSDPGGLFLFF.

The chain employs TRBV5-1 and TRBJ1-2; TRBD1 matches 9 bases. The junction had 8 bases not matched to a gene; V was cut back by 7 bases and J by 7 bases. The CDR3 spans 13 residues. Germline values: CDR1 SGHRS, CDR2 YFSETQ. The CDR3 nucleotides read TGCGCCAGCGGGGGACAGGGATCGAGTGGCTACACCTTC. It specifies CASGGQGSSGYTF.

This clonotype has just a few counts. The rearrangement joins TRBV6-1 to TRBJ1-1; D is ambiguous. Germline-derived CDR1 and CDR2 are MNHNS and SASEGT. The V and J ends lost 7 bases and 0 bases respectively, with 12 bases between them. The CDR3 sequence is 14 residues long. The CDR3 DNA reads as TGTGCCAGCAAGGAGGGTAGCATGAACACTGAAGCTTTCTTT. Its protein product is CASKEGSMNTEAFF.

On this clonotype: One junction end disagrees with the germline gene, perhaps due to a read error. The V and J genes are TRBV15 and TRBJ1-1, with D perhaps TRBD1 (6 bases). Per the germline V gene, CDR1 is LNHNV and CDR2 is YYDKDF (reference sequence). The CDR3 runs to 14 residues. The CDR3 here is CATSGDWGDTDAFF. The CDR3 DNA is TGTGCCACTAGCGGAGACTGGGGGGACACTGATGCTTTCTTT.